This TCR beta chain comes out of a study of shared clonotypes between healthy human individuals. As concerns this clone: Its target is unknown.

The assay used deep level. TCRdb's table, derived via immunoSEQ multiplex PCR, lists solely in-frame clones and lacks some. The sample shows approximately 1,500,000 clones, approximately 97% of them seen only once. The CDR3 contains 14 residues. Germline V gene lookup returns CDR1 MNHNS and CDR2 SASEGT. The ends were cut back, 6 bases at V and 7 bases at J, with 16 bases in the middle. Study-wide findings and caveats: Naive CD4 clonotypes overlapped across a handful of donors at around 5%. Sampling included only blood; tissue repertoires likely differ.

The authors divided CD4+ cells into CD45RA+ naive and CD45RA-negative memory subsets. The V gene is TRBV6-1, the J gene TRBJ1-5, with D tentatively TRBD1 (6 bases). This clonotype was obtained from a man in his thirties or forties in good health. Sequenced input: naive CD4+ T cells sorted from blood. Documented subset: CD45RA+ positively selected. As DNA, the CDR3 is TGTGCCAGCAGCGGACAGCTCTCAGTGCAGCCCCAGCATTTT. Translated: CASSGQLSVQPQHF.